This entry lists 26 T cell receptor beta chains sequenced from one sample in a study of blood T cell repertoires in COVID-19. Sequencing used immunoSEQ multiplex PCR; TCRdb keeps in-frame clones, though not all of them. The sample includes some 300,000 clones, 75% to 90% seen only once; the top ten take approximately 9.8%. The sample taken for sequencing was PBMCs or T cells enriched from blood (not recorded which). Source of these receptors: a woman aged 40 to 50 who had recovered from COVID-19.

This sequence joins TRBV24-1 and TRBJ2-1; 10 nucleotides agree with TRBD1. The CDR3 is 17 amino acids. Germline values: CDR1 KGHDR, CDR2 SFDVKD. The V and J ends lost 4 bases and 5 bases, in that order; junction bases with no gene match: 10. The CDR3, as DNA: TGTGCCACCAGTGACCTGACAGGGGGCAGGTATAACAATGAGCAGTTCTTC. Translated: CATSDLTGGRYNNEQFF.

DNA for the CDR3: TGCGCCAGCAGCCAAGGACTAGCCCTAAACTACGAGCAGTACTTC. It yields the protein CASSQGLALNYEQYF. The genes are TRBV4-1 and TRBJ2-7; TRBD2 agrees at 7 bases. CDR1 is MGHRA, CDR2 YSYEKL, per germline. The CDR3 runs to 15 residues. The V and J ends lost 1 base and 3 bases, in that order; junction bases with no gene match: 6.

J is TRBJ1-4 and V is TRBV4-3; D is uncertain. V lost 0 bases and J lost 8, with 13 bases in between. Germline V gives CDR1 LGHNA, CDR2 YSLEER. The CDR3 has 15 amino acids. The CDR3 bases are TGCGCCAGCAGCCAAGATGGGAGGATACGAGAAAAACTGTTTTTT. It specifies CASSQDGRIREKLFF.

This clone was picked up a small number of times. V is TRBV19 and J is TRBJ2-7; 11 nucleotides align to TRBD1. With 9 bases clipped from V and 5 bases from J, the junction kept 9 bases outside the gene matches. The germline gives CDR1 LNHDA, CDR2 SQIVND (reference sequence). The CDR3 loop spans 14 amino acids. In nucleotides, the CDR3 is TGTGCCAGCACGCCCGGGACAGGGGGACACGAGCAGTACTTC. It yields the protein CASTPGTGGHEQYF.

For the CDR3, the DNA is TGCAGCGTTGACAGGGTTACTGAAGCTTTCTTT. Protein product: CSVDRVTEAFF. The chain recombines TRBV29-1 with TRBJ1-1, with D perhaps TRBD1 (5 bases). Per germline, CDR1 SQVTM and CDR2 ANQGSEA. This CDR3 contains 11 residues. V shed 3 bases and J shed 5 bases, with 7 bases lying between them.

This chain uses TRBV9 with TRBJ2-1; D might be TRBD2 (5 bases). V lost 2 bases, J lost 6 bases, and 18 bases lay in between. The V gene's germline CDR1 is SGDLS and CDR2 YYNGEE. The CDR3 contains 16 residues. Here the CDR3 DNA reads TGTGCCAGCAGCGTTTATAGCGCAGCGGCTTCCAATGAGCAGTTCTTC. This codes for CASSVYSAAASNEQFF.

This clone was seen once. The rearrangement joins TRBV7-9 to TRBJ2-7, with 7 bases fitting TRBD2. CDR1 and CDR2 from the germline V gene are SEHNR and FQNEAQ (reference sequence). After removal of 6 bases from V and 5 bases from J, the junction contained 19 bases not matched to a gene. This CDR3 contains 17 residues. The CDR3 sequence is CASSPPPLGGSTDEQYF. As DNA, the CDR3 is TGTGCCAGCAGTCCACCCCCTCTGGGCGGGAGCACGGACGAGCAGTACTTC.

This chain links TRBV11-2 with TRBJ2-5, with D perhaps TRBD1 (6 bases). This CDR3 comprises 15 residues. The V gene's germline CDR1 is SGHAT and CDR2 FQNNGV. Trimming took off 1 base at V and 2 bases at J, with 11 bases between the two ends. CDR3 residues: CASSLGAGDQETQYF. Here the CDR3 DNA reads TGTGCCAGCAGCTTAGGGGCAGGGGATCAAGAGACCCAGTACTTC.

The chain combines TRBV25-1 with TRBJ2-2; D ambiguous. CDR1 and CDR2 (germline): MGHDK, SYGVNS. V was pared by 1 base and J by 4 bases, with 19 bases between. The CDR3 runs to 18 residues. CDR3 DNA sequence: TGTGCCAGCAGTGAATCCTTATACTACGACTTCGGCACCGGGGAGCTGTTTTTT. Amino acids: CASSESLYYDFGTGELFF.

The chain joins TRBV7-9 to TRBJ2-5; TRBD1 aligns across 8 bases. The length of the CDR3 is 16 residues. Trimming took 5 bases from V and 2 from J; bases not matched to a gene: 10. Germline V gene data show CDR1 as SEHNR and CDR2 as FQNEAQ (reference sequence). CDR3 loop: CASSPTGRQGQETQYF. In nucleotides, the CDR3 is TGTGCCAGCAGCCCAACCGGTCGACAGGGGCAAGAGACCCAGTACTTC.

V and J are TRBV30 and TRBJ1-1, with unresolved D. The CDR3 totals 12 residues. Trimming stripped 4 bases from V and 9 bases from J, with 15 bases between. Germline V lookup: CDR1 GTSNPN, CDR2 SVGIG (reference sequence). This CDR3 is CAWTVVGGKAFF. The CDR3 DNA reads TGTGCCTGGACAGTAGTGGGAGGGAAAGCTTTCTTT.

The V call is TRBV4-2, the J call TRBJ2-3; TRBD2 matches 9 bases. J was trimmed by 8 bases and V by 0 bases; bases with no gene match: 12. Germline values: CDR1 LGHNA, CDR2 YNFKEQ. The CDR3 is 17 residues long. The CDR3 bases are TGTGCCAGCAGCCAAGATCAGAGCGGGAGGCCGATGGGTACGCAGTATTTT. It yields the protein CASSQDQSGRPMGTQYF.

The rearrangement uses TRBV27 and TRBJ1-2; 7 bases map to TRBD1. The ends lost 5 bases at V and 8 bases at J; junction bases unmatched: 11. CDR3 length equals 14 residues. Per germline, CDR1 MNHEY and CDR2 SMNVEV (reference sequence). The CDR3 reads CASSLDRDSGGYTF. The CDR3 nucleotides read TGTGCCAGCAGTCTCGACAGGGACTCCGGAGGCTACACCTTC.

This chain uses TRBV2 with TRBJ1-1, with unresolved D. The CDR3 sequence is 11 residues long. Germline CDR1 SNHLY, CDR2 FYNNEI. Trimming removed 4 bases at V and 7 bases at J, with 7 bases between. The CDR3 DNA reads TGTGCCAGCAGTGTCACTCGTGAAGCTTTCTTT. This codes for CASSVTREAFF.

V gene TRBV7-2 combines with J gene TRBJ2-1, with 9 positions matching TRBD1. This CDR3 has 16 residues. The junction had 6 bases not matched to a gene; V was cut back by 4 bases and J by 2 bases. Germline assignment: CDR1 SGHTA and CDR2 FQGNSA. The CDR3 sequence: CASSSYRGQTYNEQFF. The CDR3 nucleotides are TGTGCCAGCAGCTCGTACAGGGGGCAGACCTACAATGAGCAGTTCTTC.

The chain has TRBV5-8 and TRBJ2-5; the match to TRBD2 covers 13 bases. J lost 5 bases, V lost 4 bases, and 5 bases had no gene match. Germline values: CDR1 SGHTS, CDR2 YDEGEE. This CDR3 has 15 residues. The CDR3 loop reads CASSPGLAGEETQYF. The CDR3 region has the DNA TGTGCCAGCAGCCCAGGACTAGCGGGGGAGGAGACCCAGTACTTC.

This chain uses TRBV5-4 with TRBJ2-1; 14 nucleotides match TRBD2. The CDR3 length is 16 residues. CDR1 SGHNT and CDR2 YYREEE come from the germline V gene (reference sequence). Losses at the gene ends were 4 bases for V and 4 bases for J; bases not matched to a gene: 4. The DNA for the CDR3 is TGTGCCAGCAGCAGTCGACTAGCGGGAGGGTACAATGAGCAGTTCTTC. Translation: CASSSRLAGGYNEQFF.

The CDR3 DNA reads TGTGCCAGCAGCGCGGGACAGGGAGGCAATGAGCAGTTCTTC. Encoded protein: CASSAGQGGNEQFF. The chain has TRBV6-5 and TRBJ2-1, with TRBD1 matching over 9 bases. J gave up 6 bases and V 6 bases, and 6 bases lay outside the gene matches. CDR1 and CDR2 (germline): MNHEY, SVGAGI. This CDR3 contains 14 residues.

The rearrangement uses TRBV7-9 and TRBJ1-2; D not resolved. Per the germline V gene, CDR1 is SEHNR and CDR2 is FQNEAQ (reference sequence). The length of the CDR3 is 11 residues. The V gene lost 5 bases and the J gene lost 8 bases, with 9 bases spanning the gap. Here the CDR3 DNA reads TGTGCCAGCAGCGCATTAGAAGGCTACACCTTC. It codes for CASSALEGYTF.

The V call is TRBV3-1 (or the pseudogene TRBV3-2), the J call TRBJ1-5; 10 bases match TRBD1. Germline assignment: CDR1 LGHDT and CDR2 YNNKEL (reference sequence). This CDR3 region has 18 residues. Trimming removed 0 bases from V and 6 bases from J; junction bases left unmatched: 11. The CDR3 sequence: CASSQEKWRQGAVQPQHF. In nucleotides, the CDR3 is TGTGCCAGCAGCCAAGAGAAGTGGAGACAGGGGGCAGTTCAGCCCCAGCATTTT.

The V gene is TRBV19, the J gene TRBJ1-2; D not resolved. The ends were cut back, 0 bases at V and 6 bases at J, with 14 bases in the middle. The CDR3 is 15 amino acids. Looked up from germline, CDR1 is LNHDA and CDR2 is SQIVND (reference sequence). As DNA, the CDR3 is TGTGCCAGTAGTATAGATCAGACATACGCTCATGGCTACACCTTC. Its translation is CASSIDQTYAHGYTF.

This clone was counted once. The V and J genes are TRBV3-1 (or the pseudogene TRBV3-2) and TRBJ2-1; 8 bases are shared with TRBD2. Looked up from germline, CDR1 is LGHDT and CDR2 is YNNKEL (reference sequence). The J segment lost 9 bases and the V segment lost 3 bases, leaving 4 bases of the junction unmatched. This CDR3 is 13 amino acids long. The CDR3 is CASSHSLAGEQFF. Here the CDR3 DNA reads TGTGCCAGCAGCCATTCCCTAGCGGGTGAGCAGTTCTTC.

The rearrangement links TRBV30 to TRBJ2-1; 7 bases map to TRBD1. CDR3 length equals 13 residues. Germline assignment: CDR1 GTSNPN and CDR2 SVGIG (reference sequence). V was clipped by 7 bases and J by 3 bases; unmatched bases: 6. The CDR3 protein is CASLDRVYNEQFF. The CDR3, as DNA: TGTGCCTCCCTAGACAGGGTCTACAATGAGCAGTTCTTC.

The V gene is TRBV11-3, the J gene TRBJ2-7, with D possibly matching TRBD2 (7 bases). The CDR3 loop spans 15 amino acids. Germline-derived CDR1 and CDR2 are SGHNT and YENEEA. V lost 2 bases, J lost 6 bases, and 17 bases lay in between. CDR3 amino acids: CASSLTGGQSVEQYF. CDR3 sequence (DNA): TGTGCCAGCAGCTTAACGGGAGGACAGTCCGTCGAGCAGTACTTC.

This chain uses TRBV18 with TRBJ2-3; the match to TRBD1 covers 7 bases. Unmatched junction bases numbered 13, after V lost 3 bases and J lost 4 bases. The germline V gene encodes CDR1 KGHSH and CDR2 LQKENI. The CDR3 totals 17 residues. CDR3: CASSPATGQKGPDTQYF. The CDR3, as DNA: TGTGCCAGCTCACCCGCCACGGGACAGAAGGGCCCAGATACGCAGTATTTT.

The genes are TRBV29-1 and TRBJ2-7; TRBD1 agrees at 10 bases. The CDR3 is made up of 14 amino acids. Unmatched junction bases numbered 7, after V lost 3 bases and J lost 5 bases. The germline gives CDR1 SQVTM, CDR2 ANQGSEA. The CDR3 nucleotides read TGCAGCGTTGATCGAGGGACAGGGGTAAACGAGCAGTACTTC. Residues: CSVDRGTGVNEQYF.